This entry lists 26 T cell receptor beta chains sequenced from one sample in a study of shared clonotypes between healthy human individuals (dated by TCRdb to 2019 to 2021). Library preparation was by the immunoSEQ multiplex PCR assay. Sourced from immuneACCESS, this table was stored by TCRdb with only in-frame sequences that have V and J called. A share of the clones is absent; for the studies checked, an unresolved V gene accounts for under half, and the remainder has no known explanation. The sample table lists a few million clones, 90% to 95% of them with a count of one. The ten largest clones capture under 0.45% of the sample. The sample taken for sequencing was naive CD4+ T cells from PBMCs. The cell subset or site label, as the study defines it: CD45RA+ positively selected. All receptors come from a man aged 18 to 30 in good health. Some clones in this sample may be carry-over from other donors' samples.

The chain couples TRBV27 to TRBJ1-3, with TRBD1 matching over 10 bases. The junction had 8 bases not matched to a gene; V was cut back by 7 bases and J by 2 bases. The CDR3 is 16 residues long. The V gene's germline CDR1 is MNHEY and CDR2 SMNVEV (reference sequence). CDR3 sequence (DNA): TGTGCCAGCACCGACCGGGACAGGGGTCCTGGAAACACCATATATTTT. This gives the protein CASTDRDRGPGNTIYF.

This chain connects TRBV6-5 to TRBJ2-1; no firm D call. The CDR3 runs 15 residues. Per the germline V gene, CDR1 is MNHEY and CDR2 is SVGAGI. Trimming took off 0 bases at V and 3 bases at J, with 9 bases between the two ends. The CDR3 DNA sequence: TGTGCCAGCAGTTACTCGCCGCGAAGCTACAATGAGCAGTTCTTC. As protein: CASSYSPRSYNEQFF.

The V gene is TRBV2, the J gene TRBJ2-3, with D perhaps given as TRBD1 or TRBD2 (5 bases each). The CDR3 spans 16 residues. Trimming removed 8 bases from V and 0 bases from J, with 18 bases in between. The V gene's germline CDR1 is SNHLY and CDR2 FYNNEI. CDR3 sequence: CASRGALIGSTDTQYF. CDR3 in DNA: TGTGCCAGCCGAGGGGCCCTAATAGGTAGCACAGATACGCAGTATTTT.

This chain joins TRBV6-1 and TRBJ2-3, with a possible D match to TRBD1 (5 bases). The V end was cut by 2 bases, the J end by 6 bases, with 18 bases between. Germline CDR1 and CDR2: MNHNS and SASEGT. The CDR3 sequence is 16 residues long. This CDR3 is CASSELGVVILDTQYF. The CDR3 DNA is TGTGCCAGCAGTGAATTAGGGGTGGTTATTCTGGATACGCAGTATTTT.

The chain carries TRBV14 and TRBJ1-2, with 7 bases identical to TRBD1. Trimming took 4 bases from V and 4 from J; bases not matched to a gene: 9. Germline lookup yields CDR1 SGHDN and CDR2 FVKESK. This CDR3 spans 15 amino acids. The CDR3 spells CASSRDRVGGYGYTF. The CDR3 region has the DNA TGTGCCAGCAGCCGCGACAGGGTGGGAGGCTATGGCTACACCTTC.

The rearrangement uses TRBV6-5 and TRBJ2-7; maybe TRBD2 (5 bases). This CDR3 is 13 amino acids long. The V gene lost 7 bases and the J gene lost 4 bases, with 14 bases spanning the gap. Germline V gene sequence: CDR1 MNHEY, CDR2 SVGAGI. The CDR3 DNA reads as TGTGCCAGCACGATGGGGAGTTGGTACGAGCAGTACTTC. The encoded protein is CASTMGSWYEQYF.

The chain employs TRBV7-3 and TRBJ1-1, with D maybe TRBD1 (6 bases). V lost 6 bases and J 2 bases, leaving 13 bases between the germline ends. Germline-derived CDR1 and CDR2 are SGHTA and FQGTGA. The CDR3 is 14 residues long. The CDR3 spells CASRAQGQNTEAFF. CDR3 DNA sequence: TGTGCCAGCAGGGCCCAGGGGCAAAACACTGAAGCTTTCTTT.

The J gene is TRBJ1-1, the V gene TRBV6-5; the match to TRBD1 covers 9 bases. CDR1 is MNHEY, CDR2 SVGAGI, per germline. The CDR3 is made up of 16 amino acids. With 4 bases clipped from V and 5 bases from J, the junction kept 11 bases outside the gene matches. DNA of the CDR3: TGTGCCAGCAGTTCTCCGGGACAGGGAATTTGGACTGAAGCTTTCTTT. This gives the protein CASSSPGQGIWTEAFF.

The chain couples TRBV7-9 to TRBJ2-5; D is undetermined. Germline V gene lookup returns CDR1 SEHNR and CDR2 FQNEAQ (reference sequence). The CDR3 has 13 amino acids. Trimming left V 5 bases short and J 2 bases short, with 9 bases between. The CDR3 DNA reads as TGTGCCAGCAGCCGCGGACCGCAAGAGACCCAGTACTTC. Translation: CASSRGPQETQYF.

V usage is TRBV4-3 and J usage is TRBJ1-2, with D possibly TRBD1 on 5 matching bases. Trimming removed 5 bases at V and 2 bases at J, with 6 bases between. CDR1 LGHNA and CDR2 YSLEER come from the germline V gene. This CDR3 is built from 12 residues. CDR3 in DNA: TGCGCCAGCAGCAAGGGGAACTATGGCTACACCTTC. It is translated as CASSKGNYGYTF.

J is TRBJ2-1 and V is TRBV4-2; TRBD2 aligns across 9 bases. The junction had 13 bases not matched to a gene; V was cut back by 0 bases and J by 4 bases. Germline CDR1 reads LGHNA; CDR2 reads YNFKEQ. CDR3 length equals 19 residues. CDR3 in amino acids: CASSQDGGSGSWGYNEQFF. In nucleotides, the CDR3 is TGTGCCAGCAGCCAAGACGGGGGTAGCGGGAGTTGGGGATACAATGAGCAGTTCTTC.

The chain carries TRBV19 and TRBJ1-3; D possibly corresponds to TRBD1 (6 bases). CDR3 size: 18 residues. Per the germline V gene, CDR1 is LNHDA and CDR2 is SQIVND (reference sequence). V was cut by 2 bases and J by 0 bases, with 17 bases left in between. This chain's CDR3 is CASSINGLQGSSGNTIYF. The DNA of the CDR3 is TGTGCCAGTAGTATAAATGGTCTCCAGGGGAGCTCTGGAAACACCATATATTTT.

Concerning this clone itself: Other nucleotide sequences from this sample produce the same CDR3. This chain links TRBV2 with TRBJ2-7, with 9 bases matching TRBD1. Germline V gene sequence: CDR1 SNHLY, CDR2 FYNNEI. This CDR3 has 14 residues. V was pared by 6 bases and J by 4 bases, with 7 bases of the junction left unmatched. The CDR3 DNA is TGTGCCAGCAGCTACGGACAGGGGCTGTACGAGCAGTACTTC. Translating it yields CASSYGQGLYEQYF.

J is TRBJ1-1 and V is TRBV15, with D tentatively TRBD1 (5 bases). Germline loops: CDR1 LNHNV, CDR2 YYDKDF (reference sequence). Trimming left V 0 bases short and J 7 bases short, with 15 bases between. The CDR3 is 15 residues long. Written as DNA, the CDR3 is TGTGCCACCAGCAGAGATAAAGGGGTCGAGAGTGAAGCTTTCTTT. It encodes CATSRDKGVESEAFF.

The CDR3 DNA sequence: TGTGCCAGCAGTTTCCCAGCGGGAGGGACGAACACCGGGGAGCTGTTTTTT. Protein: CASSFPAGGTNTGELFF. The chain couples TRBV28 to TRBJ2-2, with TRBD2 identical over 10 bases. The CDR3 is 17 amino acids. CDR1 is MDHEN and CDR2 is SYDVKM in the germline V gene. V trimming: 3 bases; J trimming: 0 bases; junction bases outside the gene matches: 4.

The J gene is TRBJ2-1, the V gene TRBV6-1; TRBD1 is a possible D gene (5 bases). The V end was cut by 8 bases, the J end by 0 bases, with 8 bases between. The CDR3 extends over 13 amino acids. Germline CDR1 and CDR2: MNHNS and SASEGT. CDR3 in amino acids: CASWTSSYNEQFF. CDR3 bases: TGTGCCAGCTGGACAAGCTCCTACAATGAGCAGTTCTTC.

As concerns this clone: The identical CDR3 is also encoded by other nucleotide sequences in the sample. The CDR3 loop reads CASSFGGGGTEAFF. CDR3 sequence (DNA): TGTGCCAGCAGTTTCGGAGGGGGCGGCACTGAAGCTTTCTTT. This rearrangement joins TRBV28 to TRBJ1-1, with 7 bases aligning to TRBD1. The CDR3 covers 14 residues. The germline CDR1 and CDR2 sequences are MDHEN and SYDVKM. Losses at the gene ends were 3 bases for V and 4 bases for J; bases not matched to a gene: 5.

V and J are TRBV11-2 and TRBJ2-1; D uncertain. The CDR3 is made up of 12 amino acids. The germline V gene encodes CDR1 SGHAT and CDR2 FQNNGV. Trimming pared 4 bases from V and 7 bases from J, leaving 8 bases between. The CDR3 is CASSSTWNEQFF. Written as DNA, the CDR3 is TGTGCCAGCAGCTCAACATGGAATGAGCAGTTCTTC. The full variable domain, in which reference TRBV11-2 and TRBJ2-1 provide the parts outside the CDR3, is EAGVAQSPRYKIIEKRQSVAFWCNPISGHATLYWYQQILGQGPKLLIQFQNNGVVDDSQLPKDRFSAERLKGVDSTLKIQPAKLEDSAVYLCASSSTWNEQFFGPGTRLTVL.

CDR3 DNA: TGTGCCAGTAGTTCCCCCTCGGGGGGAAACACCATATATTTT. Protein product: CASSSPSGGNTIYF. V is TRBV19 and J is TRBJ1-3; D unclear. The germline V gene has CDR1 LNHDA and CDR2 SQIVND (reference sequence). CDR3 length: 14 residues. V was shortened by 5 bases and J by 4 bases, with 12 bases between the two germline ends.

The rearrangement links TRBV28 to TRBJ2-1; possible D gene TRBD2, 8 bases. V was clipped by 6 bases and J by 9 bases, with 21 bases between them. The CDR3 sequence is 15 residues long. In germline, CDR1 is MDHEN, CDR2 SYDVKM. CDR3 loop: CASSSPGLGGGEQFF. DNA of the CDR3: TGTGCCAGCAGCTCTCCGGGACTAGGGGGCGGTGAGCAGTTCTTC.

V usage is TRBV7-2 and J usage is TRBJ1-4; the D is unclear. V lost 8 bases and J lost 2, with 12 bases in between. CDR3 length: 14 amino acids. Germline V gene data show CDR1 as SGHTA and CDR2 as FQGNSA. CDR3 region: CASRIAGTNEKLFF. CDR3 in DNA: TGTGCCAGCCGAATTGCCGGGACTAATGAAAAACTGTTTTTT.

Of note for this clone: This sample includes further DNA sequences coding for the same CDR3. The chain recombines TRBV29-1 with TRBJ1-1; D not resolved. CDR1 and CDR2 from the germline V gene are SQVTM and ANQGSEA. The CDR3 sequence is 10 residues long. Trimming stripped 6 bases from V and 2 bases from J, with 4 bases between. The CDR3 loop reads CSVANTEAFF. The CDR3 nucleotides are TGCAGCGTCGCAAACACTGAAGCTTTCTTT.

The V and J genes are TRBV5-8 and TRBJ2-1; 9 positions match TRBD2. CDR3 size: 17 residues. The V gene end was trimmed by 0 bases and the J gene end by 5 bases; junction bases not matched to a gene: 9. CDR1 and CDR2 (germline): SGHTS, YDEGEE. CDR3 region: CASSLVWLAGWNNEQFF. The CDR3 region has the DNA TGTGCCAGCAGCTTGGTTTGGCTAGCGGGATGGAACAATGAGCAGTTCTTC.

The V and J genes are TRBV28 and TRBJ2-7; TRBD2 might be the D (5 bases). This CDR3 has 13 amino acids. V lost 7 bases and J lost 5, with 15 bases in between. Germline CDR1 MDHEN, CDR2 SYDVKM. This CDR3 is CASKRVFLHEQYF. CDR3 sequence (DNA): TGTGCCAGCAAGAGGGTGTTTTTGCACGAGCAGTACTTC.

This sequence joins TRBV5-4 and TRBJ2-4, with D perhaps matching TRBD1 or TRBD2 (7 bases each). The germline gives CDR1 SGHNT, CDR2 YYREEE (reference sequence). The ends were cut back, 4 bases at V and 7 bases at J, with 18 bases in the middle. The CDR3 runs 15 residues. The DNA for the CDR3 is TGTGCCAGCAGCCCAGGGGGGGAGAAGGGGAACATTCAGTACTTC. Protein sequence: CASSPGGEKGNIQYF.

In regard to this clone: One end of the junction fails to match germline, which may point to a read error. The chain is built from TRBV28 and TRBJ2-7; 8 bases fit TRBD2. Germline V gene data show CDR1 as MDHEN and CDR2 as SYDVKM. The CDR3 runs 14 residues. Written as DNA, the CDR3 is TGTGCCAGCAGCGAACGCCAGCGGGAGTACGCGCAGTACTTC. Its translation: CASSERQREYAQYF.